The clone carrying this TCR beta chain was detected only a few times. The data belong to a study of patients and donors after allogeneic stem cell transplantation. Each CDR3 protein gets one entry after TCRdb re-called the RT-PCR reads with MiXCR. The sample contains 400,000 to 450,000 distinct CDR3 sequences, around 15% of which appear only once. Deletions cut 0 bases from V and 2 bases from J, with 8 bases between. Germline V gene lookup returns CDR1 LGHDT and CDR2 YNNKEL (reference sequence). This CDR3 has 15 amino acids. The chain has TRBV3-1 and TRBJ2-1, with a possible D match to TRBD2 (5 bases). Source material: blood, either unsorted or a sorted T cell fraction (not recorded which). The sequence was collected from a human donor who was either an allogeneic HSCT recipient or a stem cell or donor lymphocyte infusion donor (not recorded which). It is not recorded whose cells these are; they may come from a transplant donor. The CDR3 protein is CASSQDRGTYNEQFF. CDR3 sequence (DNA): TGTGCCAGCAGCCAAGATCGGGGAACCTACAATGAGCAGTTCTTC.